This TCR beta chain was recovered during a study of T cell clones after liver transplantation. Study information: Until 12-24 months post-transplant, subjects got standard immunosuppression and no induction. Overall study results and limits: These preliminary findings come from unstandardized post-transplant sampling times. In two subjects, few donor cells limited the measurable donor-reactive repertoire.

Only in-frame clones appear in the TCRdb table, and some are missing; sequencing was by immunoSEQ multiplex PCR. In the table there are tens of thousands of clones, roughly nine tenths of which are singletons. As to this clone: Its cognate antigen is unknown.

Sorting of unstimulated PBMCs yielded separate CD3+CD4+ and CD3+CD8+ fractions. There are 15 residues in the CDR3. In germline, CDR1 is SGHNT, CDR2 YYREEE (reference sequence). The V end lost 4 bases, the J end lost 0 bases, and 11 bases lay between the germline ends. The sample was CD4+ T cells from blood, taken before liver transplant. This TCR was recovered from a human donor who received a liver transplant. This rearrangement joins TRBV5-4 to TRBJ2-1, with D possibly being TRBD2 (6 bases). Here the CDR3 DNA reads TGTGCCAGCAGCGAGACTAGGAGCTCCTACAATGAGCAGTTCTTC. This gives the protein CASSETRSSYNEQFF.